A selection of T cell receptor beta chains follows, all from one sample in a study of T cells in Graves' hyperthyroidism and ophthalmopathy. TCRdb redid the calling of the multiplex PCR reads with MiXCR, one entry per CDR3 protein. Of hundreds of thousands of distinct CDR3 sequences listed, 12% to 15% were seen once; the top ten hold approximately 14%. The specimen was blood. These receptors were obtained from a woman between 35 and 50 years old with Graves' hyperthyroidism. Each CDR3 is given with its conserved first and last residue. Each record gives: J gene, CDR3 length, V gene, clone size, D gene, CDR3 DNA, CDR3 protein. The D gene is left open where the match is weak. The listing skips clone size in some rows; elsewhere it reads once, few, many or a size class.

>TRBJ2-5|15|TRBV5-1|-|-
TGCGCCAGCAGGCCCTCACGGGGCCGCCAAGAGACCCAGTACTTC
CASRPSRGRQETQYF
>TRBJ2-1|14|TRBV19|once|-
TGTGCCAGTAGTATTACTGGGCAGAATAATGAGCAGTTCTTC
CASSITGQNNEQFF
>TRBJ2-7|15|TRBV12-3/TRBV12-4|-|TRBD2
TGTGCCAGCAGTTTAGTCGGGACTAGCGGCTACGAGCAGTACTTC
CASSLVGTSGYEQYF
>TRBJ1-1|16|TRBV28|-|TRBD1
TGTGCCAGCAGTTTGAGTCGGACAGGGGGGGGGGGTGAAGCTTTCTTT
CASSLSRTGGGGEAFF
>TRBJ2-3|17|TRBV7-2|many|TRBD2
TGTGCCAGCAGCTTAATTGGGCTAGCGGGAAACACAGATACGCAGTATTTT
CASSLIGLAGNTDTQYF
>TRBJ2-5|16|TRBV28|few|TRBD2
TGTGCCAGCAGCGGGACTCGCGGGAGCAGAAGAGAGACCCAGTACTTC
CASSGTRGSRRETQYF
>TRBJ1-1|14|TRBV12-3/TRBV12-4|few|TRBD1
TGTGCCAGCAACGCCAGGGGGCTTGGCACTGAAGCTTTCTTT
CASNARGLGTEAFF
>TRBJ2-7|17|TRBV6-1|many|TRBD2
TGTGCCAGCAGTGGACTAGCGGCTTTCCCTCTTTCCTACGAGCAGTACTTC
CASSGLAAFPLSYEQYF
>TRBJ2-1|14|TRBV2|many|-
TGTGCCAGCAGTGATGTGACGGGGTTGAATGAGCAGTTCTTC
CASSDVTGLNEQFF
>TRBJ2-4|13|TRBV25-1|-|-
TGTGCCAGCAGTGGGGCAGGGAAAAACATTCAGTACTTC
CASSGAGKNIQYF
>TRBJ2-1|15|TRBV5-1|many|-
TGCGCCAGCAGCTTGGTTGGTAGCAGATACAATGAGCAGTTCTTC
CASSLVGSRYNEQFF
>TRBJ1-4|15|TRBV5-1|few|-
TGCGCCAGCAGCTTCAACAGGGCATCTAATGAAAAACTGTTTTTT
CASSFNRASNEKLFF
>TRBJ2-7|14|TRBV7-6|many|-
TGTGCCAGCAGCTTAACCCAGGGAGCCTACGAGCAGTACTTC
CASSLTQGAYEQYF
>TRBJ2-7|17|TRBV7-9|-|-
TGTGCCAGCAGCTTAATACTCCAGACAGCCCACTCCTACGAGCAGTACTTC
CASSLILQTAHSYEQYF
>TRBJ2-2|13|TRBV20-1|-|-
TGCAGTGCGATTAGCGGGAACACCGGGGAGCTGTTTTTT
CSAISGNTGELFF
>TRBJ2-1|16|TRBV19|few|-
TGTGCCAGTACCATAATCGGCAGGGCAGGTAGCGATGAGCAGTTCTTC
CASTIIGRAGSDEQFF
>TRBJ2-2|17|TRBV3-1|-|-
TGTGCCAGCAGCCAAGTTTCTAGATCTGAATTATCCGGGGAGCTGTTTTTT
CASSQVSRSELSGELFF
>TRBJ1-2|14|TRBV5-1|many|TRBD1
TGCGCCAGCAGCTTGGGACAGGGCGGCTATGGCTACACCTTC
CASSLGQGGYGYTF
>TRBJ2-7|15|TRBV6-2/TRBV6-3|few|-
TGTGCCAGCCACCGGGAGACAGGGTTATCCTACGAGCAGTACTTC
CASHRETGLSYEQYF
>TRBJ2-1|16|TRBV5-1|many|TRBD2
TGCGCCAGCAGCTTAACTAGCGGGACGGCCTACAATGAGCAGTTCTTC
CASSLTSGTAYNEQFF
>TRBJ1-6|14|TRBV20-1|few|-
TGCAGTGCTAGAGACCGGGACCGAGATTCACCCCTCCACTTT
CSARDRDRDSPLHF
>TRBJ2-5|13|TRBV13|many|-
TGTGCCAGCAGCTTAGAGGGCCTAACAGTCCCGTACTTC
CASSLEGLTVPYF
>TRBJ1-5|16|TRBV30|many|-
TGTGCCTGGAGTGTAGGAGGGACGGTTAGCAATCAGCCCCAGCATTTT
CAWSVGGTVSNQPQHF
>TRBJ1-4|16|TRBV27|-|-
TGTGCCAGCAGAAATTCAAGGGGGGTTGGGCATGAAAAACTGTTTTTT
CASRNSRGVGHEKLFF
>TRBJ1-1|11|TRBV12-3/TRBV12-4|many|-
TGTGCCAGCCTTGAGGACACTGAAGCTTTCTTT
CASLEDTEAFF
>TRBJ2-5|14|TRBV5-1|-|TRBD2
TGCGCCAGCAGTTCTAGCGGGCGGCAAGAGACCCAGTACTTC
CASSSSGRQETQYF
>TRBJ2-2|15|TRBV27|many|TRBD2
TGTGCCAGCAGTTTGGGACTAGGTATCACCGGGGAGCTGTTTTTT
CASSLGLGITGELFF